This T cell receptor (beta chain) was sequenced for a study of T cells in Graves' hyperthyroidism and ophthalmopathy. Researchers amplified the TCR beta CDR3 regions from RNA transcripts. An initial round of RT-PCR targeting the TCR CDR3 relied on the HTBI primer set. A single record per CDR3 protein comes from TCRdb applying MiXCR to the multiplex PCR reads. The table records 350,000 to 450,000 distinct CDR3 sequences, around an eighth of them present only once. Concerning this clonotype itself: Its antigen is still unknown.

Study findings and constraints: Ophthalmopathy was told apart from stable hyperthyroidism by a 13 V-J model.

The CDR3 totals 14 residues. In germline, CDR1 is LNHNV, CDR2 YYDKDF (reference sequence). With 4 bases clipped from V and 8 bases from J, the junction kept 6 bases outside the gene matches. This receptor was obtained from a middle-aged man with Graves' ophthalmopathy. The sample consisted of blood. This rearrangement joins TRBV15 to TRBJ1-4; 8 nucleotides agree with TRBD1. CDR3 nucleotide sequence: TGTGCCACCAGCACCGACAGGGGAGGGGAAAAACTGTTTTTT. Translation gives CATSTDRGGEKLFF.